The source of this T cell receptor (beta chain) is a study of blood T cell repertoires in COVID-19. Study-wide background: Acute-phase and convalescent COVID-19 samples originated in the United States, Italy and Spain.

V shed 1 base and J 8 bases; nucleotides not matched to a gene: 12. The germline V gene encodes CDR1 MDHEN and CDR2 SYDVKM. The CDR3 runs 16 residues. Source study methods: The authors estimated nucleated cell counts from reference gene primer amplification. Measured with immunoSEQ multiplex PCR; TCRdb has only the in-frame clones, and not every one. V and J calls and clone size are given by that table; D and trimming were obtained from the DNA. Among 100,000 or so clones listed, approximately 82% were seen once. The clonotype was recovered from a woman older than 75 with acute or convalescent COVID-19. The sequenced material came from peripheral blood. This rearrangement joins TRBV28 to TRBJ1-2, with 8 nucleotides matching TRBD1. The CDR3: CASSLSHPQGARGYTF. The CDR3 DNA reads TGTGCCAGCAGTTTATCCCACCCTCAGGGGGCAAGGGGCTACACCTTC.